These 25 T cell receptor beta chains were all obtained from the same sample, sequenced in a study of shared clonotypes between healthy human individuals. Naive CD8 cells lacked CD45RO, underwent positive selection for CCR7 and left out terminally differentiated effector memory CD45RA+ cells. The repertoire was sequenced with immunoSEQ multiplex PCR; TCRdb's copy has only in-frame clones and lacks some. This table holds some 1,900,000 clones, about 95% found once. Sequenced material: naive CD8+ T cells sorted from blood. The receptors shown here come from a man aged 18 to 30 in good health.

Concerning this clone itself: The sample holds other DNA sequences that translate to the same CDR3. The rearrangement links TRBV13 to TRBJ1-2; 9 bases agree with TRBD1. The CDR3 contains 14 residues. The trim removed 0 bases at V and 5 bases at J, leaving 1 base unmatched. Looked up from germline, CDR1 is PRHDT and CDR2 is FYEKMQ (reference sequence). CDR3 sequence (DNA): TGTGCCAGCAGCTTAGGGACAGGGGGTTATGGCTACACCTTC. This codes for CASSLGTGGYGYTF. The full variable domain, in which reference TRBV13 and TRBJ1-2 provide the parts outside the CDR3, is AAGVIQSPRHLIKEKRETATLKCYPIPRHDTVYWYQQGPGQDPQFLISFYEKMQSDKGSIPDRFSAQQFSDYHSELNMSSLELGDSALYFCASSLGTGGYGYTFGSGTRLTVV.

Here the CDR3 reads CASSQDYWRETSEQFF. CDR3 nucleotides: TGTGCCAGCAGCCAAGATTATTGGCGGGAAACAAGTGAGCAGTTCTTC. The chain combines TRBV4-2 with TRBJ2-1; possibly TRBD2 for D (6 bases). The V and J ends lost 0 bases and 9 bases respectively, with 18 bases between them. The germline CDR1 and CDR2 sequences are LGHNA and YNFKEQ. The CDR3 has 16 residues.

The V call is TRBV7-9, the J call TRBJ2-1, with 8 positions matching TRBD1. This CDR3 has 15 residues. Germline CDR1 SEHNR, CDR2 FQNEAQ (reference sequence). J was trimmed by 7 bases and V by 3 bases; bases with no gene match: 8. For the CDR3, the DNA is TGTGCCAGCAGCTTCCCGGGACAGGACTTTAATGAGCAGTTCTTC. Protein: CASSFPGQDFNEQFF.

The chain's CDR3 is CASSPGTSYEQYF. The CDR3 DNA follows: TGTGCCAGCAGCCCCGGGACGTCCTACGAGCAGTACTTC. V is TRBV7-3 and J is TRBJ2-7; perhaps D is TRBD1 or TRBD2 (5 bases each). This CDR3 has 13 amino acids. V lost 5 bases to trimming and J lost 1 base, with 9 bases between them. In germline, CDR1 is SGHTA, CDR2 FQGTGA.

The chain employs TRBV28 and TRBJ2-3; no clear D gene. The CDR3 consists of 15 residues. Germline V gives CDR1 MDHEN, CDR2 SYDVKM. V was clipped by 5 bases and J by 1 base, with 13 bases between them. Here the CDR3 DNA reads TGTGCCAGCAGTGTAGCCCCCTTTGGCACAGATACGCAGTATTTT. Translation gives CASSVAPFGTDTQYF.

The V call is TRBV5-1, the J call TRBJ1-1; tentatively, D is TRBD1 (6 bases). V lost 0 bases and J 0 bases, leaving 21 bases between the germline ends. The CDR3 contains 19 residues. The germline gives CDR1 SGHRS, CDR2 YFSETQ. CDR3 sequence reads: CASSLVPRGPEVMNTEAFF. In DNA form, the CDR3 reads TGCGCCAGCAGCTTGGTTCCCAGGGGCCCCGAAGTGATGAACACTGAAGCTTTCTTT.

This rearrangement joins TRBV28 to TRBJ2-3; D ambiguous. The ends were cut back, 10 bases at V and 2 bases at J, with 19 bases in the middle. The germline CDR1 and CDR2 sequences are MDHEN and SYDVKM. The CDR3 runs 15 residues. The CDR3 region has the DNA TGTGCCACCGCTAGGAATGGGCTCGCCACAGATACGCAGTATTTT. Amino acid sequence: CATARNGLATDTQYF.

To note about this clone: This same CDR3 is encoded by further DNA sequences in the sample. The chain combines TRBV5-4 with TRBJ2-7; possible D gene TRBD1, 5 bases. The germline V gene encodes CDR1 SGHNT and CDR2 YYREEE (reference sequence). V dropped 0 bases and J dropped 4 bases, with 8 bases sitting between them. The CDR3 sequence is 13 residues long. DNA for the CDR3: TGTGCCAGCAGCTTGGTGGCAGGGTACGAGCAGTACTTC. Residues: CASSLVAGYEQYF.

The rearrangement links TRBV10-1 to TRBJ2-2; D not resolved. Germline CDR1 is WNHNN and CDR2 is SYGVQD (reference sequence). V lost 3 bases and J 1 base, leaving 9 bases between the germline ends. There are 15 residues in the CDR3. The CDR3 coding sequence is TGCGCCAGCAGTGATGCCTCGTTGAACACCGGGGAGCTGTTTTTT. Residues: CASSDASLNTGELFF.

The J gene is TRBJ2-7, the V gene TRBV7-9; 7 bases are a match to TRBD2. There are 14 residues in the CDR3. With V trimmed by 5 bases and J by 0 bases, 4 bases remained unmatched. CDR1 and CDR2 (germline): SEHNR, FQNEAQ (reference sequence). CDR3 bases: TGTGCCAGCAGCGCAGCGGGATCCTCCTACGAGCAGTACTTC. Translating gives CASSAAGSSYEQYF.

The J gene is TRBJ2-7, the V gene TRBV4-3; no clear D. CDR1 is LGHNA and CDR2 is YSLEER in the germline V gene. This CDR3 has 12 residues. Trimming removed 1 base from V and 6 bases from J, with 7 bases in between. CDR3 nucleotide sequence: TGCGCCAGCAGCCAAGCAGGAACCGAGCAGTACTTC. As protein: CASSQAGTEQYF.

The chain couples TRBV9 to TRBJ1-4; 7 bases agree with TRBD1. The V gene's germline CDR1 is SGDLS and CDR2 YYNGEE. The CDR3 has 15 amino acids. The J segment lost 3 bases and the V segment lost 3 bases, leaving 5 bases of the junction unmatched. CDR3 loop: CASSETQGPNEKLFF. CDR3 coding DNA: TGTGCCAGCAGCGAAACACAGGGGCCTAATGAAAAACTGTTTTTT.

To note about this clone: This sample also contains other DNA sequences that code for the same CDR3. V usage is TRBV4-1 and J usage is TRBJ2-2; D remains unclear. CDR1 MGHRA and CDR2 YSYEKL come from the germline V gene. V lost 0 bases and J 5 bases, leaving 4 bases between the germline ends. The CDR3 loop spans 13 amino acids. The CDR3 protein is CASSQDLTGELFF. The CDR3 DNA is TGCGCCAGCAGCCAAGATTTGACCGGGGAGCTGTTTTTT.

The sample holds one count of this clone. V and J are TRBV29-1 and TRBJ2-1, with TRBD2 matching over 10 bases. The trim removed 4 bases at V and 7 bases at J, leaving 7 bases unmatched. Germline values: CDR1 SQVTM, CDR2 ANQGSEA. The CDR3 sequence is 14 residues long. The CDR3 DNA reads TGCAGCGTTGGGGCTAGCGGGAGCTGGAATGAGCAGTTCTTC. It encodes CSVGASGSWNEQFF.

The chain employs TRBV30 and TRBJ2-2, with a weak D call TRBD2 (6 bases). The CDR3 loop spans 12 amino acids. V was cut by 8 bases and J by 3 bases, with 10 bases left in between. Germline V gene data show CDR1 as GTSNPN and CDR2 as SVGIG (reference sequence). CDR3 sequence reads: CAGPGDTGELFF. In DNA form, the CDR3 reads TGTGCCGGCCCGGGAGACACCGGGGAGCTGTTTTTT.

V is TRBV27 and J is TRBJ2-7; 7 bases are shared with TRBD1. The CDR3 totals 14 residues. CDR1 is MNHEY, CDR2 SMNVEV, per germline (reference sequence). J gave up 2 bases and V 5 bases, and 6 bases lay outside the gene matches. The CDR3 DNA is TGTGCCAGCAGTCAGACCGGGACAGCCTACGAGCAGTACTTC. Translated: CASSQTGTAYEQYF.

V gene TRBV29-1 combines with J gene TRBJ2-7; TRBD2 aligns across 10 bases. V gave up 1 base and J gave up 1 base; unmatched junction bases: 4. Germline lookup yields CDR1 SQVTM and CDR2 ANQGSEA. This CDR3 contains 15 residues. In nucleotides, the CDR3 is TGCAGCGTTGAAGTGGCACTAGCGGGATCCTACGAGCAGTACTTC. This translates into CSVEVALAGSYEQYF.

The chain carries TRBV12-5 and TRBJ2-7; the D call may be TRBD1 or TRBD2 (6 bases each). Germline V gives CDR1 LGHNT, CDR2 FRNRAP. Trimming stripped 0 bases from V and 5 bases from J, with 17 bases between. CDR3 size: 16 residues. The CDR3 DNA sequence: TGTGCTAGTGGTTTGGTAAAGGGGCAGGGGAGGAACGAGCAGTACTTC. Translating it yields CASGLVKGQGRNEQYF.

In regard to this clone: One end of the junction varies from germline; a read error may be responsible. The rearrangement links TRBV7-6 to TRBJ2-7; TRBD1 might be the D (5 bases). Per the germline V gene, CDR1 is SGHVS and CDR2 is FNYEAQ. The CDR3 length is 13 residues. The CDR3 sequence: CASSLDNSYEQCF. CDR3 in DNA: TGTGCCAGCAGCTTGGACAATTCCTACGAGCAGTGCTTC.

The rearrangement uses TRBV4-3 and TRBJ2-3; the match to TRBD2 covers 11 bases. Germline V gene sequence: CDR1 LGHNA, CDR2 YSLEER. The CDR3 is 18 amino acids. The ends lost 0 bases at V and 2 bases at J; junction bases unmatched: 7. The CDR3 spells CASSQEPTSGSSTDTQYF. The CDR3 coding sequence is TGCGCCAGCAGCCAAGAGCCCACTAGCGGGAGTTCCACAGATACGCAGTATTTT.

For the CDR3, the DNA is TGTGCCAGCAGTGAAGGGACGTTAAGCACAGATACGCAGTATTTT. This encodes CASSEGTLSTDTQYF. The V gene is TRBV6-1, the J gene TRBJ2-3; D is uncertain. Between the trimmed V and J ends, which lost 1 base and 0 bases, there was a span of 8 bases. The CDR3 has 15 amino acids. CDR1 and CDR2 from the germline V gene are MNHNS and SASEGT.

This chain uses TRBV29-1 with TRBJ1-1; 11 positions match TRBD1. CDR3 length equals 14 residues. CDR1 and CDR2 (germline): SQVTM, ANQGSEA. V was pared by 7 bases and J by 1 base, with 5 bases of the junction left unmatched. The CDR3 DNA reads TGCAGCGCCGGGACAGGGGGTCCGAACACTGAAGCTTTCTTT. Its translation is CSAGTGGPNTEAFF.

The chain employs TRBV5-1 and TRBJ1-1, with 8 bases lining up with TRBD1. With V trimmed by 1 base and J by 7 bases, 3 bases remained unmatched. Germline CDR1 SGHRS, CDR2 YFSETQ. The CDR3 sequence is 13 residues long. CDR3 coding DNA: TGCGCCAGCAGCTTGACACAGGGGGTTGAAGCTTTCTTT. It is translated as CASSLTQGVEAFF. Full variable domain (rest looked up from reference TRBV5-1 and TRBJ1-1): KAGVTQTPRYLIKTRGQQVTLSCSPISGHRSVSWYQQTPGQGLQFLFEYFSETQRNKGNFPGRFSGRQFSNSRSEMNVSTLELGDSALYLCASSLTQGVEAFFGQGTRLTVV.

V is TRBV6-1 and J is TRBJ2-2, with D possibly called TRBD1 or TRBD2 (6 bases each). Trimming pared 7 bases from V and 6 bases from J, leaving 15 bases between. The CDR3 spans 14 residues. CDR1 is MNHNS, CDR2 SASEGT, per germline. The CDR3: CASNRGVIPGELFF. In DNA form, the CDR3 reads TGTGCCAGCAATAGGGGGGTTATTCCCGGGGAGCTGTTTTTT.

The rearrangement links TRBV11-2 to TRBJ2-7, with D unclear. V was cut by 5 bases and J by 5 bases, with 19 bases left in between. CDR3 length: 15 amino acids. Per germline, CDR1 SGHAT and CDR2 FQNNGV. The CDR3 here is CASSRTGPDGDEQYF. The CDR3 DNA is TGTGCCAGCAGCAGAACCGGGCCGGACGGAGACGAGCAGTACTTC.